The 27 T cell receptor beta chains reported below all come from one sample, sequenced in a study of metastatic and nonmetastatic thyroid tumors (dated by TCRdb to the early 2020s). Library generation was performed with PCR. The sequencer listed for this sample is Illumina HiSeq 4000. TCRdb's own reprocessing of the public reads used fastp at Q25 and MiXCR and kept productive beta chains. In all, the sample holds approximately 90,000 clones, and about 13% of those were seen once. The top ten clonotypes cover around 10% of the sample. No patient had received any treatment before thyroid surgery. The sample consisted of blood. The origin of the receptors is a female donor with papillary thyroid cancer or a benign thyroid nodule (not recorded which). Some clones in this sample may be carry-over from other donors' samples.

Many counts were recorded for this clone. The chain links TRBV9 to TRBJ2-7; TRBD2 matches 7 bases. The V segment lost 4 bases and the J segment 7 bases; nucleotides outside the gene matches: 11. The CDR3 sequence is 14 residues long. The germline V gene encodes CDR1 SGDLS and CDR2 YYNGEE. This CDR3 is CASSPRLAAKEQYF. CDR3 bases: TGTGCCAGCAGCCCCAGACTAGCTGCTAAGGAGCAGTACTTC.

In its sample, this clone was seen many times. This chain links TRBV10-3 with TRBJ2-1, with 11 bases fitting TRBD2. The germline V gene has CDR1 ENHRY and CDR2 SYGVKD. Trimming cost V 3 bases and J 9 bases; bases outside gene matches: 10. The CDR3 has 16 residues. The CDR3 loop is CAISDTSGSMVREQFF. The CDR3 region has the DNA TGTGCCATCAGTGACACTAGCGGGAGTATGGTACGTGAGCAGTTCTTC.

This clone occurred many times. The chain uses TRBV6-4 and TRBJ2-5; D perhaps matches TRBD2 (5 bases). Trimming shortened V by 0 bases and J by 2 bases, and 7 bases separated the two germline ends. This CDR3 spans 14 amino acids. CDR1 is MRHNA, CDR2 SNTAGT, per germline. The CDR3 DNA reads TGTGCCAGCAGTGACTCGAGGAGGCAAGAGACCCAGTACTTC. Translated: CASSDSRRQETQYF.

This clone was recorded many times. The genes are TRBV5-6 and TRBJ2-7, with TRBD1 matching 8 bases. Germline loops: CDR1 SGHDT, CDR2 YYEEEE. The CDR3 consists of 14 residues. Trimming at V came to 4 bases and at J to 2 bases, leaving 5 bases not matched to a gene. This CDR3 is CASSPGQDPYEQYF. DNA of the CDR3: TGTGCCAGCAGCCCGGGACAGGATCCCTACGAGCAGTACTTC.

This clone was seen a handful of times. This sequence joins TRBV29-1 and TRBJ2-1; maybe TRBD1 (6 bases). Per the germline V gene, CDR1 is SQVTM and CDR2 is ANQGSEA. V lost 1 base to trimming and J lost 4 bases, with 11 bases between them. This CDR3 is 14 amino acids long. The CDR3 here is CSVEVQGRYNEQFF. DNA for the CDR3: TGCAGCGTTGAAGTGCAGGGGCGATACAATGAGCAGTTCTTC.

This clone was recorded at least ten times. The chain carries TRBV12-3 or TRBV12-4 and TRBJ2-7; D is perhaps TRBD1 (6 bases). This CDR3 is 13 amino acids long. V was cut by 5 bases and J by 9 bases, with 17 bases left in between. CDR3 nucleotide sequence: TGTGCCAGCAGTGGAAATCAGGGGACGGGGCAGTACTTC. It yields the protein CASSGNQGTGQYF.

This clone was counted at least ten times. The chain joins TRBV20-1 to TRBJ2-7; D gene unclear. The V gene's germline CDR1 is DFQATT and CDR2 SNEGSKA (reference sequence). CDR3 length equals 13 residues. The CDR3 region is CSVPTGVVYEQYF. The CDR3 DNA follows: TGCAGCGTCCCGACGGGTGTTGTATACGAGCAGTACTTC.

This chain connects TRBV6-1 to TRBJ2-7; 7 nucleotides align to TRBD2. The CDR3 contains 14 residues. Germline CDR1 MNHNS, CDR2 SASEGT. Germline trimming cut 6 bases from V and 4 bases from J; bases unmatched to any gene: 9. The CDR3 sequence: CASSPGLGGYEQYF. The CDR3 DNA is TGTGCCAGCAGCCCCGGGCTCGGGGGGTACGAGCAGTACTTC.

This clone was seen at least ten times. In nucleotides, the CDR3 is TGTGCCAGCAGTTTACCGGGGGAGAGCTACAATGAGCAGTTCTTC. Its translation: CASSLPGESYNEQFF. This chain uses TRBV12-3 or TRBV12-4 with TRBJ2-1; weak D call: TRBD2 (6 bases). Trimming cost V 2 bases and J 3 bases, with 11 bases left between them. The CDR3 contains 15 residues.

This clone was counted at least ten times. The V gene is TRBV28, the J gene TRBJ1-3, with unresolved D. There are 11 residues in the CDR3. Germline CDR1 reads MDHEN; CDR2 reads SYDVKM. V was cut by 4 bases and J by 8 bases, with 6 bases left in between. DNA of the CDR3: TGTGCCAGCAGTTCGAGATACACCATATATTTT. Translating gives CASSSRYTIYF.

Worth noting for this clone: Germline is not matched at one junction end, which may reflect a read error. V and J are TRBV2 and TRBJ2-6, with a weak D call TRBD1 (5 bases). The CDR3 is 14 amino acids. Germline assignment: CDR1 SNHLY and CDR2 FYNNEI. CDR3 sequence reads: CASSRTPVANILTF. CDR3 sequence (DNA): TGTGCCAGCAGTAGGACACCCGTGGCCAACATCCTGACTTTC.

This clone was observed at least ten times. The chain employs TRBV29-1 and TRBJ2-3; D is perhaps TRBD1 (7 bases). Germline V gene sequence: CDR1 SQVTM, CDR2 ANQGSEA. The CDR3 runs to 14 residues. Trimming shortened V by 6 bases and J by 0 bases, and 13 bases separated the two germline ends. CDR3 protein: CSVNRGLSTDTQYF. The CDR3, as DNA: TGCAGCGTCAACAGGGGACTGAGCACAGATACGCAGTATTTT.

This clone was counted ten times or more. The chain carries TRBV20-1 and TRBJ1-6, with TRBD1 identical over 8 bases. V lost 1 base, J lost 7 bases, and 9 bases stayed unmatched. CDR1 DFQATT and CDR2 SNEGSKA come from the germline V gene (reference sequence). The length of the CDR3 is 16 residues. The CDR3 sequence is CSARATGGQMNSPLHF. The CDR3 nucleotides read TGCAGTGCTAGAGCAACAGGGGGGCAAATGAATTCACCCCTCCACTTT.

At least ten counts were recorded for this clone. The rearrangement joins TRBV20-1 to TRBJ2-7; D is ambiguous. Between the trimmed V and J ends, which lost 2 bases and 4 bases, there was a span of 12 bases. The CDR3 sequence is 13 residues long. Germline V gene data show CDR1 as DFQATT and CDR2 as SNEGSKA (reference sequence). The CDR3 region is CSARNRLVYEQYF. CDR3 nucleotides: TGCAGTGCTAGAAACCGCCTGGTGTACGAGCAGTACTTC.

In this sample, this clone turned up many times. The chain joins TRBV4-3 to TRBJ2-3, with D tentatively TRBD1 or TRBD2 (6 bases each). Per germline, CDR1 LGHNA and CDR2 YSLEER. V was shortened by 1 base and J by 2 bases, with 22 bases between the two germline ends. The CDR3 runs to 19 residues. CDR3 in DNA: TGCGCCAGCAGCCAAGCTTGGGGCAGGGGCCCGGGGGACACAGATACGCAGTATTTT. Residues: CASSQAWGRGPGDTDTQYF.

On this clone itself: Additional DNA sequences in this sample encode the identical CDR3. The CDR3 DNA is TGCGCCAGCAGCTTGTCCTTTGGTGATACGCAGTATTTT. This codes for CASSLSFGDTQYF. The V call is TRBV5-1, the J call TRBJ2-3, with D uncertain. The V end was cut by 1 base, the J end by 6 bases, with 9 bases between. CDR3 length: 13 residues. Germline CDR1 SGHRS, CDR2 YFSETQ. The complete variable domain, with remaining parts taken from reference TRBV5-1 and TRBJ2-3, reads KAGVTQTPRYLIKTRGQQVTLSCSPISGHRSVSWYQQTPGQGLQFLFEYFSETQRNKGNFPGRFSGRQFSNSRSEMNVSTLELGDSALYLCASSLSFGDTQYFGPGTRLTVL.

The CDR3 loop is CASSLVGHLSNEQFF. CDR3 in DNA: TGTGCCAGCAGCTTAGTGGGACACCTCTCAAATGAGCAGTTCTTC. This chain connects TRBV11-2 to TRBJ2-1; possibly TRBD1 for D (6 bases). The CDR3 extends over 15 amino acids. The V gene's germline CDR1 is SGHAT and CDR2 FQNNGV. V lost 1 base and J 7 bases, leaving 14 bases between the germline ends. Complete variable domain (other parts from reference TRBV11-2 and TRBJ2-1): EAGVAQSPRYKIIEKRQSVAFWCNPISGHATLYWYQQILGQGPKLLIQFQNNGVVDDSQLPKDRFSAERLKGVDSTLKIQPAKLEDSAVYLCASSLVGHLSNEQFFGPGTRLTVL.

This clone was counted ten times or more. DNA of the CDR3: TGTGCCAGCAGTTTATCAGGCCAGATATCTGGAAACACCATATATTTT. Its translation: CASSLSGQISGNTIYF. The chain employs TRBV28 and TRBJ1-3; D unresolved. Trimming shortened V by 1 base and J by 1 base, and 11 bases separated the two germline ends. Germline loops: CDR1 MDHEN, CDR2 SYDVKM. The CDR3 length is 16 residues. Complete variable domain (other parts from reference TRBV28 and TRBJ1-3): DVKVTQSSRYLVKRTGEKVFLECVQDMDHENMFWYRQDPGLGLRLIYFSYDVKMKEKGDIPEGYSVSREKKERFSLILESASTNQTSMYLCASSLSGQISGNTIYFGEGSWLTVV.

This clone was detected many times. The chain carries TRBV24-1 and TRBJ2-1; D might be TRBD1 (5 bases). The CDR3 contains 13 residues. Germline CDR1 KGHDR, CDR2 SFDVKD. V was shortened by 3 bases and J by 7 bases, with 9 bases between the two germline ends. CDR3 DNA: TGTGCCACCAGTGATCCCCCAGGGAATGAGCAGTTCTTC. Residues: CATSDPPGNEQFF.

This clone was recorded at least ten times. The same CDR3 also results from other DNA sequences found in this sample. The V and J genes are TRBV20-1 and TRBJ1-2; D remains unclear. V gave up 4 bases and J gave up 4 bases, with 10 bases separating them. Germline CDR1 is DFQATT and CDR2 is SNEGSKA (reference sequence). CDR3 length equals 12 residues. The CDR3: CSAKEAGYGYTF. The CDR3 coding sequence is TGCAGTGCTAAAGAGGCTGGCTATGGCTACACCTTC.

This clone was counted at least ten times. The chain carries TRBV2 and TRBJ2-1, with 11 bases aligning to TRBD2. J gave up 6 bases and V 6 bases, and 10 bases lay outside the gene matches. Germline V gives CDR1 SNHLY, CDR2 FYNNEI. This CDR3 spans 16 amino acids. In DNA, the CDR3 is TGTGCCAGCAGGGGAACCGGGACTAGCGGCTTCAATGAGCAGTTCTTC. This codes for CASRGTGTSGFNEQFF.

In this sample, this clone turned up many times. This may arise from a read error, as a much more abundant clone is one base away. This chain uses TRBV28 with TRBJ2-7, with D hard to call. Germline V lookup: CDR1 MDHEN, CDR2 SYDVKM. This CDR3 region has 10 residues. The CDR3 spells CVVWSYEQYF. The CDR3 DNA is TGTGTTGTATGGTCCTACGAGCAGTACTTC.

The chain recombines TRBV7-8 with TRBJ1-3; a weak D match, TRBD1 (6 bases). There are 14 residues in the CDR3. Germline V CDR1 and CDR2: SGHVS, FQNEAQ. The V end was cut by 5 bases, the J end by 2 bases, with 10 bases between. The CDR3 reads CASSRTGTGNTIYF. Written as DNA, the CDR3 is TGTGCCAGCAGCCGTACAGGGACTGGAAACACCATATATTTT. The full variable domain, with the rest looked up from reference TRBV7-8 and TRBJ1-3, is GAGVSQSPRYKVAKRGQDVALRCDPISGHVSLFWYQQALGQGPEFLTYFQNEAQLDKSGLPSDRFFAERPEGSVSTLKIQRTQQEDSAVYLCASSRTGTGNTIYFGEGSWLTVV.

The sample holds many counts of this clone. The CDR3: CSASTGNQPQHF. As DNA, the CDR3 is TGCAGTGCATCGACGGGGAATCAGCCCCAGCATTTT. This chain joins TRBV20-1 and TRBJ1-5; D ambiguous. Trimming pared 6 bases from V and 4 bases from J, leaving 10 bases between. The CDR3 is made up of 12 amino acids. Germline V gives CDR1 DFQATT, CDR2 SNEGSKA (reference sequence).

Remarks on this clone: This clone may be a read error of a much larger clone one base away. The chain is built from TRBV19 and TRBJ2-2; TRBD2 might be the D (7 bases). The CDR3 is 15 amino acids. Trimming cost V 6 bases and J 7 bases, with 18 bases left between them. Germline V gene lookup returns CDR1 LNHDA and CDR2 SQIVND (reference sequence). In DNA form, the CDR3 reads TGTGCCAGTAGCGGGGAGGGGGTGTCTAGCGGGGAGCTGTTTTTT. Translating gives CASSGEGVSSGELFF. Full variable domain (rest looked up from reference TRBV19 and TRBJ2-2): DGGITQSPKYLFRKEGQNVTLSCEQNLNHDAMYWYRQDPGQGLRLIYYSQIVNDFQKGDIAEGYSVSREKKESFPLTVTSAQKNPTAFYLCASSGEGVSSGELFFGEGSRLTVL.

This clone was detected ten times or more. The rearrangement joins TRBV5-1 to TRBJ2-1, with D possibly being TRBD1 (5 bases). CDR3 length: 15 residues. CDR1 and CDR2 (germline): SGHRS, YFSETQ. Trimming shortened V by 4 bases and J by 8 bases, and 19 bases separated the two germline ends. CDR3 sequence reads: CASSRQHPILDEQFF. In DNA form, the CDR3 reads TGCGCCAGCAGCCGACAGCACCCAATTTTGGATGAGCAGTTCTTC.

The chain uses TRBV30 and TRBJ2-3; D is undetermined. This CDR3 has 13 residues. CDR1 is GTSNPN and CDR2 is SVGIG in the germline V gene (reference sequence). Trimming took 3 bases from V and 7 from J, leaving 14 bases between them. CDR3 nucleotide sequence: TGTGCCTGGAGCCAAAGGGAAACATATACGCAGTATTTT. Its protein product is CAWSQRETYTQYF.